This paragraph covers one TCR beta chain sequence. The record originates from a study of T cell responses to AZD1222 COVID-19 vaccine. TCRdb's copy holds only in-frame clones and misses some; the assay was immunoSEQ multiplex PCR. The sample includes about 150,000 clones, 80% to 95% seen only once; the top ten take roughly 2.2%. The CDR3 sequence is 13 residues long. V was clipped by 7 bases and J by 5 bases, with 14 bases between them. CDR1 and CDR2 from the germline V gene are KGHSH and LQKENI. Sequencing was performed on peripheral blood, taken on day 0 of AZD1222 vaccination. The TCR comes from an adult in good health. The chain recombines TRBV18 with TRBJ1-1; D unclear. The CDR3, as DNA: TGTGCCAGCTTAACGCGGGGAGGGACTGAAGCTTTCTTT. It encodes CASLTRGGTEAFF. The full variable domain, its missing parts supplied by reference TRBV18 and TRBJ1-1, is NAGVMQNPRHLVRRRGQEARLRCSPMKGHSHVYWYRQLPEEGLKFMVYLQKENIIDESGMPKERFSAEFPKEGPSILRIQQVVRGDSAAYFCASLTRGGTEAFFGQGTRLTVV.